The entry below gives a single T cell receptor beta chain sequence along with its context. The data are from a study of OX40 agonist ivuxolimab in advanced cancers. Overall study: Three patients got partial responses; one had hepatocellular carcinoma and two had cutaneous melanoma.

The protocol was immunoSEQ multiplex PCR, while the TCRdb copy is restricted to in-frame clones and leaves out a portion. The data show tens of thousands of clones, roughly 87% seen once. The germline V and J ends were trimmed by 0 bases and 5 bases, with 10 bases remaining between them. Germline V gives CDR1 SGHTA, CDR2 FQGNSA. This CDR3 has 14 amino acids. V and J are TRBV7-2 and TRBJ1-2; tentative D call: TRBD1 (5 bases). Specimen: CD4+ or CD8+ T cells sorted from blood, collected in a trial of the OX40 agonist ivuxolimab. The receptor comes from an adult with an advanced solid tumor such as melanoma, head and neck, liver or kidney cancer. The CDR3: CASSLAIKGYGYTF. DNA of the CDR3: TGTGCCAGCAGCTTAGCCATTAAGGGGTATGGCTACACCTTC.